Reported below is one TCR beta chain. Original data processing: Estimated nucleated cell counts came from reference gene primer amplification. Clones were sequenced by immunoSEQ multiplex PCR, and TCRdb holds only the in-frame ones, with some missing. Clone size and the V and J calls come from that table; the DNA yielded D and trimming. In the table there are about 220,000 clones, about 80% of which are singletons. The entry originates in a study of blood T cell repertoires in COVID-19. Study-level information: There were acute and convalescent COVID-19 samples, and they came from the United States, Italy and Spain. T cells, B-cell-depleted T cells, or PBMCs supplied cDNA or gDNA.

Sequencing used peripheral blood. The receptor was derived from a woman in her sixties with acute or convalescent COVID-19.

Written as DNA, the CDR3 is TGTGCCAGCAGCCAGACAGGGGTCTCTGGAAACACCATATATTTT. This codes for CASSQTGVSGNTIYF. J is TRBJ1-3 and V is TRBV3-1 (or the pseudogene TRBV3-2); 8 positions agree with TRBD1. The CDR3 has 15 amino acids. Germline CDR1 is LGHDT and CDR2 is YNNKEL (reference sequence). With 3 bases clipped from V and 0 bases from J, the junction kept 1 base outside the gene matches.